Listed below are T cell receptor beta chains from one sample, sequenced in a study of cytomegalovirus exposure and HLA in healthy donors. Sequencing used immunoSEQ multiplex PCR; TCRdb keeps in-frame clones, though not all of them. The sample has approximately 190,000 clones; around 73% are singletons. Sequencing was carried out using PBMCs. The origin of the receptors is a woman aged 25 to 39 in good health and CMV-seropositive. Each CDR3 is given with its conserved first and last residue. The D gene is left open where the match is weak. Clone size is given for some rows only: seen once, a few or many times, or a class if the clone is expanded.

V gene	clone size	D gene	J gene	CDR3 DNA	CDR3 protein
TRBV18	-	-	TRBJ1-6	TGTGCCAGCTCACCTACAGGGAATAATTCACCCCTCCACTTT	CASSPTGNNSPLHF
TRBV5-1	once	-	TRBJ1-1	TGCGCCAGCAGCCAAGACCCGGACAGTATGAACACTGAAGCTTTCTTT	CASSQDPDSMNTEAFF
TRBV14	few	-	TRBJ1-2	TGTGCCAGCAGCCAAGGAGCCAACTATGGCTACACCTTC	CASSQGANYGYTF
TRBV19	-	TRBD2	TRBJ2-7	TGTGCCAGTAGTCCCGGGTCTAGCGGGAGAGGCGAGCAGTACTTC	CASSPGSSGRGEQYF
TRBV5-1	-	-	TRBJ2-2	TGCGCCAGCAGAACTAGAGAGGGGAACACCGGGGAGCTGTTTTTT	CASRTREGNTGELFF
TRBV7-9	-	TRBD2	TRBJ2-7	TGTGCCAGCAGCTTAGCTTCCGGGACTAGTGCCGAGCAGTACTTC	CASSLASGTSAEQYF
TRBV14	-	-	TRBJ2-7	TGTGCCAGCAGCCATCCAGGGAACAAGCAGTACTTC	CASSHPGNKQYF
TRBV7-2	-	TRBD2	TRBJ2-7	TGTGCCAGCAGCTGGGCGGCTAGCGGCTACGAGCAGTACTTC	CASSWAASGYEQYF
TRBV29-1	-	-	TRBJ1-2	TGCAGCGTTGGGGAAACAGGGAGAAATGGCTACACCTTC	CSVGETGRNGYTF
TRBV15	-	-	TRBJ2-5	TGTGCCACCAGCAGAGACCGGGGGGCACTTATAGAGACCCAGTACTTC	CATSRDRGALIETQYF
TRBV5-6	-	TRBD1	TRBJ1-5	TGTGCCAGCAGCCTTAAAACCGACAGGGCAAGCAATCAGCCCCAGCATTTT	CASSLKTDRASNQPQHF
TRBV2	-	-	TRBJ2-3	TGTGCCAGCACACGGGTCCCCACGCAGTATTTT	CASTRVPTQYF
TRBV23-1	once	TRBD1	TRBJ2-2	TGCGCCAGCAGTCAATCCCCCCCCAAGACAGGGGGCACCGGGGAGCTGTTTTTT	CASSQSPPKTGGTGELFF
TRBV7-2	-	-	TRBJ2-1	TGTGCCAGCAGCTTTTGGGCCCGGCGGGGGCCTAACAATGAGCAGTTCTTC	CASSFWARRGPNNEQFF
TRBV4-1	-	-	TRBJ1-1	TGCGCCAGCAGCCGGCGGGTAAGGGGGAGGAACACTGAAGCTTTCTTT	CASSRRVRGRNTEAFF
TRBV6-6	-	TRBD1	TRBJ2-5	TGTGCCAGCAGGGAGACAGGGGGCGGGGAGACCCAGTACTTC	CASRETGGGETQYF
TRBV6-1	-	-	TRBJ1-3	TGTGCCAGCAGTGAATTCTTACGGGAGAACACCATATATTTT	CASSEFLRENTIYF
TRBV23-1	-	-	TRBJ2-7	TGCGCCAGCAGTCAACACTTTCTTGGCGGGTCGGCGTCGTGGGAGCAGTACTTC	CASSQHFLGGSASWEQYF
TRBV7-9	-	TRBD2	TRBJ2-1	TGTGCCAGCAGCGGACCCCCGGCTAGCGGGTATAACTCCTACAATGAGCAGTTCTTC	CASSGPPASGYNSYNEQFF
TRBV5-5	-	TRBD1	TRBJ2-2	TGTGCCAGCAGCCCACAAGGGGGGTGGGGACAGGCGAACACCGGGGAGCTGTTTTTT	CASSPQGGWGQANTGELFF
TRBV28	few	-	TRBJ1-2	TGTGCCAGCAGTTTCAGGACAGTTCACTATGGCTACACCTTC	CASSFRTVHYGYTF
TRBV29-1	-	-	TRBJ1-4	TGCAGCGTGGATGGGCAGGGTTATTCGGAGAATGAAAAACTGTTTTTT	CSVDGQGYSENEKLFF
TRBV7-2	-	-	TRBJ2-7	TGTGCCAGCAGACCCCAGGGTAGCTCCTACGAGCAGTACTTC	CASRPQGSSYEQYF
TRBV7-9	-	-	TRBJ2-2	TGTGCCAGCAGCTCTCAGACGAACACCGGGGAGCTGTTTTTT	CASSSQTNTGELFF
TRBV4-1	-	TRBD2	TRBJ2-1	TGCGCCAGCAGCCAAACGGCGTCTAGCGGGGTCGGTATGTACAATGAGCAGTTCTTC	CASSQTASSGVGMYNEQFF
TRBV2	few	TRBD2	TRBJ2-3	TGTGCCAGCAGTGGTAGCGGGGGGACCACAGATACGCAGTATTTT	CASSGSGGTTDTQYF
TRBV5-6	once	-	TRBJ2-7	TGTGCCAGCAGGCGGGACAGCGCCTACGAGCAGTACTTC	CASRRDSAYEQYF
TRBV4-2	-	-	TRBJ2-3	TGTGCCAGCAGCCAAGAAGGGCGCGGGGGCTTTCGCACAGATACGCAGTATTTT	CASSQEGRGGFRTDTQYF
TRBV4-2	-	TRBD2	TRBJ2-3	TGTGCCACCAAAGCCCGGCTAGCGGGGGACACAGATACGCAGTATTTT	CATKARLAGDTDTQYF